The present TCR beta chain was sequenced within a study of shared clonotypes between healthy human individuals. Germline CDR1 LNHDA, CDR2 SQIVND (reference sequence). Unmatched junction bases numbered 6, after V lost 1 base and J lost 8 bases. The CDR3 length is 15 residues. Clones were read by immunoSEQ multiplex PCR, and TCRdb kept only the in-frame ones, dropping some. The table includes approximately 470,000 clones, 81% detected once. The source is a woman between 35 and 50 years old in good health. Some clones in this sample may be carry-over from other donors' samples. This chain links TRBV19 with TRBJ2-3; 10 nucleotides line up with TRBD2. The sample comprised PBMCs. CDR3 residues: CASSIGASGRSTQYF. CDR3 DNA: TGTGCCAGTAGTATAGGGGCTAGCGGGAGAAGTACGCAGTATTTT.